The entry that follows covers one T cell receptor (beta chain) sequence. Its target is not known. Assay: immunoSEQ multiplex PCR; the TCRdb copy retains only in-frame clones and omits some. This table holds roughly 53,000 clones, more than 80% found once. This entry comes from a study of graft-versus-host responses after intestinal transplantation. Findings and limits, study-wide: Allograft graft-versus-host to host-versus-graft clonal ratios ran high in patients with graft-donor T cell macrochimerism.

There are 11 residues in the CDR3. With 3 bases removed from V and 8 bases from J, the gap between germline ends came to 8 bases. Germline V gene data show CDR1 as SQVTM and CDR2 as ANQGSEA. The sequence was collected from a human patient who received an intestinal transplant, so some T cells may come from the graft donor. The sample here was PBMCs, taken 650 to 670 days after intestinal transplant. V usage is TRBV29-1 and J usage is TRBJ2-1; D call uncertain. The DNA for the CDR3 is TGCAGCGTTGATCGTACGGATGAGCAGTTCTTC. Translation: CSVDRTDEQFF.